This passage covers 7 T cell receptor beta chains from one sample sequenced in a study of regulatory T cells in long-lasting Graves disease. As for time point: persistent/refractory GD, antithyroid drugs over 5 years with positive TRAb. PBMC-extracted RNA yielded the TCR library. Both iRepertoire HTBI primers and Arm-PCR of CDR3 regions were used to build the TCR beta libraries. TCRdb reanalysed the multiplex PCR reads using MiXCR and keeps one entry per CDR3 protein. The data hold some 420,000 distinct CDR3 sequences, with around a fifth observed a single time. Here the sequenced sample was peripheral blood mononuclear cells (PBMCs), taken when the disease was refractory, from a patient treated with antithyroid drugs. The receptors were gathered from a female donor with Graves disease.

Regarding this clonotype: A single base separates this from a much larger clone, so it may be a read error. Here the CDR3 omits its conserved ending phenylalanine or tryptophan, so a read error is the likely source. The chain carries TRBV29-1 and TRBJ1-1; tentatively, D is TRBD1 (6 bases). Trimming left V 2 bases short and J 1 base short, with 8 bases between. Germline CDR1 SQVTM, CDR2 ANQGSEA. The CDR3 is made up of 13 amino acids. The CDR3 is CSVEKQGNTEAFL. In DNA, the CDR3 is TGCAGCGTTGAAAAACAGGGGAACACTGAAGCTTTCCTT.

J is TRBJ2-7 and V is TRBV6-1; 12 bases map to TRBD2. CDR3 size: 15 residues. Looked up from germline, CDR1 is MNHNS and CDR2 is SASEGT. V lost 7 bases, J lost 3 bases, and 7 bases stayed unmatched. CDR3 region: CASIMRLAGDYEQYF. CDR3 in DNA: TGTGCCAGCATTATGAGACTAGCGGGAGACTACGAGCAGTACTTC.

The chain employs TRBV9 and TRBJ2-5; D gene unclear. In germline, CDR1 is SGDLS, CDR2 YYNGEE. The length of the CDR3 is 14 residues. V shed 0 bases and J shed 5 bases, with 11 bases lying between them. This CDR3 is CASSVDLDRETQYF. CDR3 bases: TGTGCCAGCAGCGTAGACCTGGACCGGGAGACCCAGTACTTC.

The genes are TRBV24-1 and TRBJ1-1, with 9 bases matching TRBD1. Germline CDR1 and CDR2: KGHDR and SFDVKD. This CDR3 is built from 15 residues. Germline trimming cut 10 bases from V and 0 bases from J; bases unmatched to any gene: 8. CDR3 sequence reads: CATWKGQGLNTEAFF. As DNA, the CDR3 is TGTGCCACGTGGAAGGGACAGGGCCTGAACACTGAAGCTTTCTTT.

This CDR3 reads CSARELGGPNTGELFF. The CDR3 DNA is TGCAGTGCTAGAGAGTTGGGAGGGCCTAACACCGGGGAGCTGTTTTTT. The J gene is TRBJ2-2, the V gene TRBV20-1, with 7 bases fitting TRBD2. Germline CDR1 DFQATT, CDR2 SNEGSKA (reference sequence). The CDR3 contains 16 residues. With 0 bases clipped from V and 2 bases from J, the junction kept 6 bases outside the gene matches.

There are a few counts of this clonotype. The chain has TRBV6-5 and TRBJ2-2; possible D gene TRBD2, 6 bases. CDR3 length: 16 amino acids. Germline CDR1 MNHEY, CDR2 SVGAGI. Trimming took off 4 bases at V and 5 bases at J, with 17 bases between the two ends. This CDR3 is CASSSGGPPVTGELFF. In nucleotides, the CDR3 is TGTGCCAGCAGTTCCGGGGGACCCCCCGTGACCGGGGAGCTGTTTTTT.

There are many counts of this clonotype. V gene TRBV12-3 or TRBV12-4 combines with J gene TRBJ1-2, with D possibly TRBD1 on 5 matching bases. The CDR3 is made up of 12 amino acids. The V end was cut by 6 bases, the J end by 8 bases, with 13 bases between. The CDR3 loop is CASRGDPGGYTF. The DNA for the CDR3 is TGTGCCAGCAGAGGGGATCCCGGCGGCTACACCTTC.